The source of this TCR beta chain is a study of CD8 T cells in ankylosing spondylitis. TCRdb itself ran the 5' RACE reads through MiXCR, one entry per CDR3 protein. This table holds about 100,000 distinct CDR3 sequences, about 8.1% found once. CDR1 and CDR2 (germline): ENHRY, SYGVKD. V lost 2 bases and J 2 bases, leaving 10 bases between the germline ends. The CDR3 runs to 15 residues. This clonotype was picked up many times. The sample taken for sequencing was blood, either unsorted or a sorted T cell fraction (not recorded which). The clonotype was recovered from a male donor with ankylosing spondylitis or in good health (not recorded which). The chain employs TRBV10-3 and TRBJ2-1, with TRBD2 as a possible D gene (7 bases). CDR3 amino acids: CAISERGAAYNEQFF. CDR3 sequence (DNA): TGTGCCATCAGTGAGCGGGGGGCGGCCTACAATGAGCAGTTCTTC.